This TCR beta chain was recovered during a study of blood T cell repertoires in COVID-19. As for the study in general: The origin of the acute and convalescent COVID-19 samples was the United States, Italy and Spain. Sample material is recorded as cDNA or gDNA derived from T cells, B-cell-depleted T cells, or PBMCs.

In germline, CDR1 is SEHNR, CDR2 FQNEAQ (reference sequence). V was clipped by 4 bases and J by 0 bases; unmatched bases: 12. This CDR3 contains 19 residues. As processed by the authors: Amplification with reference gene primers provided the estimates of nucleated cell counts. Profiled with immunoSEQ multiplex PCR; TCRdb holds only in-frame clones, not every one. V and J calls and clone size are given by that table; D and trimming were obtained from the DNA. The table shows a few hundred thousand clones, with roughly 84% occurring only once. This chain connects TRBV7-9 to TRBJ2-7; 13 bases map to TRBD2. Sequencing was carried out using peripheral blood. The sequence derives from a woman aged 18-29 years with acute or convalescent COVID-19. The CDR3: CASSWPLGTSGVSSYEQYF. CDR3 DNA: TGTGCCAGCAGCTGGCCTCTCGGGACTAGCGGGGTCAGCTCCTACGAGCAGTACTTC. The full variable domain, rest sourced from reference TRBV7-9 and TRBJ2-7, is DTGVSQNPRHKITKRGQNVTFRCDPISEHNRLYWYRQTLGQGPEFLTYFQNEAQLEKSRLLSDRFSAERPKGSFSTLEIQRTEQGDSAMYLCASSWPLGTSGVSSYEQYFGPGTRLTVT.